This TCR beta chain was recovered during a study of sequential checkpoint blockade in melanoma. Background on the study: Randomization was 1:1 between first-line nivolumab→ipilimumab and ipilimumab→nivolumab. Both treatment sequences were followed by maintenance nivolumab. About 90 pretreatment tumor DNA samples were TCRβ immunosequenced. Matched biopsies came pretreatment and at week 13 for some 22 patients.

Assay used: immunoSEQ multiplex PCR; TCRdb lists only in-frame clones, some missing. The sample lists 13,000 or so clones, 25% to 30% occurring once. Treatment reported: randomized to nivolumab then ipilimumab (arm A) or the reverse (arm B). The ends were cut back, 3 bases at V and 0 bases at J, with 15 bases in the middle. The CDR3 runs 17 residues. The germline V gene encodes CDR1 MDHEN and CDR2 SYDVKM. By sample share, this clone is medium-sized. This chain joins TRBV28 and TRBJ2-1; D may be TRBD1 or TRBD2 (6 bases each). The sequences come from tumor tissue (inferred from file names), collected from a patient given nivolumab and ipilimumab in sequence. The TCR originated in a human donor with melanoma. The CDR3 reads CASSFRAGHPSYNEQFF. CDR3 DNA sequence: TGTGCCAGCAGTTTTCGCGCGGGACATCCCTCCTACAATGAGCAGTTCTTC.